A single sample gave rise to the 21 T cell receptor beta chains below, sequenced in a study of identical twins. One entry per CDR3 protein, called by TCRdb with MiXCR from the 5' RACE reads. Counted here are 600,000 to 850,000 distinct CDR3 sequences, over 15% occurring once; the ten biggest clones make up around 13%. In addition, the sample was reused for a study of T cells expressing NK-cell markers.

The sample comprised PBMCs. The receptors shown here come from a woman aged 18-35 years in good health.

This clonotype has more than one count but fewer than ten. The chain joins TRBV7-6 to TRBJ2-4; the match to TRBD1 covers 10 bases. This CDR3 comprises 18 residues. The V gene's germline CDR1 is SGHVS and CDR2 FNYEAQ. V lost 5 bases and J lost 0; bases outside the gene matches: 10. The CDR3 here is CASSPGTGDPIAKNIQYF. The CDR3 coding sequence is TGTGCCAGCAGCCCTGGGACAGGGGACCCCATAGCCAAAAACATTCAGTACTTC. Using reference TRBV7-6 and TRBJ2-4 for the parts outside the CDR3, the full variable domain is GAGVSQSPRYKVTKRGQDVALRCDPISGHVSLYWYRQALGQGPEFLTYFNYEAQQDKSGLPNDRFSAERPEGSISTLTIQRTEQRDSAMYRCASSPGTGDPIAKNIQYFGAGTRLSVL.

This chain joins TRBV7-2 and TRBJ2-7, with a possible D match to TRBD1 (6 bases). This CDR3 has 14 residues. Germline CDR1 reads SGHTA; CDR2 reads FQGNSA. V gave up 5 bases and J gave up 5 bases, with 16 bases separating them. The CDR3 is CASSRRDITNEQYF. The DNA for the CDR3 is TGTGCCAGCAGCCGTCGGGACATTACGAACGAGCAGTACTTC.

The chain recombines TRBV20-1 with TRBJ1-6; tentatively, D is TRBD1 (5 bases). The V gene's germline CDR1 is DFQATT and CDR2 SNEGSKA (reference sequence). The CDR3 is 16 amino acids. Trimming removed 6 bases at V and 9 bases at J, with 24 bases between. This CDR3 reads CSARRGLWTSSSPLHF. For the CDR3, the DNA is TGCAGTGCCCGGAGGGGACTGTGGACCTCGTCTTCACCCCTCCACTTT.

The rearrangement joins TRBV12-3 or TRBV12-4 to TRBJ1-1; D gene unclear. This CDR3 spans 14 amino acids. V was clipped by 3 bases and J by 0 bases, with 8 bases between them. The CDR3 is CASSFQRLNTEAFF. The CDR3 DNA reads TGTGCCAGCAGTTTTCAGCGGCTGAACACTGAAGCTTTCTTT.

The V call is TRBV12-3 or TRBV12-4, the J call TRBJ1-1; D not resolved. The V gene lost 6 bases and the J gene lost 3 bases, with 17 bases spanning the gap. The CDR3 consists of 15 residues. CDR3 DNA: TGTGCCAGCAGCTTAATGCCGTCGGCCTACACTGAAGCTTTCTTT. Protein: CASSLMPSAYTEAFF.

V gene TRBV12-3 or TRBV12-4 combines with J gene TRBJ2-3; D is ambiguous. This CDR3 is built from 14 residues. Trimming left V 6 bases short and J 4 bases short, with 14 bases between. The CDR3 DNA reads TGTGCCAGCAGCGGTGGTCCCCTAGCAGATACGCAGTATTTT. This sequence encodes CASSGGPLADTQYF.

This clonotype was seen more than once but under ten times. The chain uses TRBV6-5 and TRBJ1-2; D not certain. The CDR3 loop spans 14 amino acids. Germline V gene lookup returns CDR1 MNHEY and CDR2 SVGAGI. Trimming removed 3 bases from V and 6 bases from J, with 14 bases in between. The CDR3 reads CASSYWRGRNGYTF. The CDR3 nucleotides are TGTGCCAGCAGTTATTGGAGAGGGAGGAATGGCTACACCTTC.

This chain connects TRBV5-1 to TRBJ2-3, with 7 nucleotides matching TRBD2. The CDR3 has 16 residues. Trimming took 1 base from V and 4 from J; bases not matched to a gene: 9. Germline CDR1 and CDR2: SGHRS and YFSETQ. In nucleotides, the CDR3 is TGCGCCAGCAGCTTGAGTTCATGGGCGGGAGCAGATACGCAGTATTTT. Its translation: CASSLSSWAGADTQYF.

This chain uses TRBV29-1 with TRBJ1-1; the D gene is possibly TRBD1 (5 bases). Germline-derived CDR1 and CDR2 are SQVTM and ANQGSEA. The CDR3 extends over 13 amino acids. V was pared by 4 bases and J by 0 bases, with 9 bases between. Here the CDR3 reads CSVGDGLNTEAFF. Written as DNA, the CDR3 is TGCAGCGTTGGGGACGGGTTGAACACTGAAGCTTTCTTT.

The V and J genes are TRBV3-1 and TRBJ2-1, with D perhaps TRBD2 (6 bases). The CDR3 runs 14 residues. V lost 1 base to trimming and J lost 7 bases, with 11 bases between them. Germline CDR1 and CDR2: LGHDT and YNNKEL (reference sequence). CDR3 DNA sequence: TGTGCCAGCAGCCAAGCGGGAGCAGGTAATGAGCAGTTCTTC. This codes for CASSQAGAGNEQFF.

This clonotype was seen a handful of times. The gene calls are TRBV20-1 and TRBJ2-1, with 11 bases lining up with TRBD2. V trimming: 0 bases; J trimming: 9 bases; junction bases outside the gene matches: 4. This CDR3 spans 14 amino acids. The germline CDR1 and CDR2 sequences are DFQATT and SNEGSKA (reference sequence). The CDR3 region is CSARDSGRAGEQFF. CDR3 bases: TGCAGTGCTAGAGATAGCGGGAGGGCAGGTGAGCAGTTCTTC.

This clonotype has only a few counts. The chain joins TRBV20-1 to TRBJ2-1; TRBD2 agrees at 12 bases. The CDR3 length is 15 residues. With 5 bases clipped from V and 0 bases from J, the junction kept 2 bases outside the gene matches. Germline V gene sequence: CDR1 DFQATT, CDR2 SNEGSKA (reference sequence). The DNA of the CDR3 is TGCAGTGCTTTACTAGCGGGAGGCTCCTACAATGAGCAGTTCTTC. This gives the protein CSALLAGGSYNEQFF.

The chain combines TRBV12-3 or TRBV12-4 with TRBJ2-3; D uncertain. The CDR3 covers 12 residues. Trimming left V 7 bases short and J 3 bases short, with 8 bases between. CDR3 protein: CASIEETDTQYF. The CDR3 coding sequence is TGTGCCAGCATAGAGGAAACAGATACGCAGTATTTT.

This clonotype occurred a few times. This rearrangement joins TRBV6-1 to TRBJ2-7; D possibly corresponds to TRBD1 (5 bases). The CDR3 extends over 14 amino acids. Germline lookup yields CDR1 MNHNS and CDR2 SASEGT. Deletions cut 7 bases from V and 2 bases from J, with 15 bases between. CDR3 loop: CASKRKQAPYEQYF. For the CDR3, the DNA is TGTGCCAGCAAAAGAAAACAGGCACCCTACGAGCAGTACTTC.

This chain links TRBV13 with TRBJ2-1, with D perhaps TRBD1 (6 bases). The V gene's germline CDR1 is PRHDT and CDR2 FYEKMQ (reference sequence). The CDR3 covers 14 residues. With 2 bases removed from V and 10 bases from J, the gap between germline ends came to 15 bases. The CDR3 here is CASSLTAAGEEQFF. The CDR3 bases are TGTGCCAGCAGCTTAACTGCGGCAGGGGAGGAGCAGTTCTTC.

The V call is TRBV6-1, the J call TRBJ2-7; D may be TRBD1 (6 bases). Germline-derived CDR1 and CDR2 are MNHNS and SASEGT. The CDR3 loop spans 13 amino acids. Trimming removed 6 bases from V and 1 base from J, with 10 bases in between. The CDR3 spells CASRVGQSYEQYF. For the CDR3, the DNA is TGTGCCAGCAGGGTCGGACAGTCCTACGAGCAGTACTTC.

This rearrangement joins TRBV5-1 to TRBJ2-1, with 14 positions matching TRBD2. The V segment lost 4 bases and the J segment 4 bases; nucleotides outside the gene matches: 10. Germline CDR1 SGHRS, CDR2 YFSETQ. CDR3 length: 18 residues. This CDR3 reads CASSPGLAGARIYNEQFF. Written as DNA, the CDR3 is TGCGCCAGCAGCCCGGGACTAGCGGGAGCTAGGATTTACAATGAGCAGTTCTTC.

The chain uses TRBV6-1 and TRBJ1-5; a weak D match, TRBD1 (6 bases). V dropped 6 bases and J dropped 7 bases, with 16 bases sitting between them. Germline V gene lookup returns CDR1 MNHNS and CDR2 SASEGT. This CDR3 contains 14 residues. CDR3 amino acids: CASRDTGYGQPQHF. The CDR3 nucleotides read TGTGCCAGCAGAGACACAGGGTACGGCCAGCCCCAGCATTTT.

This clonotype was observed a handful of times. The chain carries TRBV27 and TRBJ2-7; D is possibly TRBD1 or TRBD2 (5 bases each). Looked up from germline, CDR1 is MNHEY and CDR2 is SMNVEV (reference sequence). The CDR3 consists of 13 residues. Trimming pared 5 bases from V and 3 bases from J, leaving 11 bases between. CDR3 amino acids: CASSRRDGYEQYF. The CDR3 nucleotides are TGTGCCAGCAGTCGTCGGGACGGCTACGAGCAGTACTTC.

The V gene is TRBV4-3, the J gene TRBJ2-2; possible D gene TRBD2, 5 bases. Per germline, CDR1 LGHNA and CDR2 YSLEER. Trimming took off 4 bases at V and 4 bases at J, with 16 bases between the two ends. This CDR3 spans 16 amino acids. In DNA form, the CDR3 reads TGCGCCAGCAGCCGCCGTTGGAGGTTGACCACCGGGGAGCTGTTTTTT. It yields the protein CASSRRWRLTTGELFF.

J is TRBJ1-2 and V is TRBV2; TRBD1 might be the D (5 bases). Trimming stripped 8 bases from V and 8 bases from J, with 18 bases between. The CDR3 is 13 amino acids. CDR1 is SNHLY and CDR2 is FYNNEI in the germline V gene. Here the CDR3 DNA reads TGTGCCAGCGTCCCTACGGGGGTGAGGGGCTACACCTTC. Residues: CASVPTGVRGYTF.